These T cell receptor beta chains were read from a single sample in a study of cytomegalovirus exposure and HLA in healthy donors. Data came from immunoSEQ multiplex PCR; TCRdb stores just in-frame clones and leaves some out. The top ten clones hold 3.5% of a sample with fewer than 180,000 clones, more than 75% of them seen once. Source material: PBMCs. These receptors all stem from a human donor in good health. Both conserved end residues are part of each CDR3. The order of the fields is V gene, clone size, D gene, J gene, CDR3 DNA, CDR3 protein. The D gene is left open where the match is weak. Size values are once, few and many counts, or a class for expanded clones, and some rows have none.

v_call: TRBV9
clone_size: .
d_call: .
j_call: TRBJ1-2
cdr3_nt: TGTGCCAGCAGCGTAGTAGCAGTAAAAGACTATGGCTACACCTTC
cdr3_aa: CASSVVAVKDYGYTF

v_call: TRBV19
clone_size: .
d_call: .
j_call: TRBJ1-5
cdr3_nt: TGTGCCAGTAGTACACCGAGGGGGGGCGATCAGCCCCAGCATTTT
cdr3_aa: CASSTPRGGDQPQHF

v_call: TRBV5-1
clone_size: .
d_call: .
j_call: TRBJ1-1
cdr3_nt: TGCGCCAGCAGCTTAACTCCCACTGAAGCTTTCTTT
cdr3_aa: CASSLTPTEAFF

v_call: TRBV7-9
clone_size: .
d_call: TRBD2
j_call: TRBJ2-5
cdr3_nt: TGTGCCAGCAGCTCTCGGACTAGCGGGAGGAGAGGAGAGACCCAGTACTTC
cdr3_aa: CASSSRTSGRRGETQYF

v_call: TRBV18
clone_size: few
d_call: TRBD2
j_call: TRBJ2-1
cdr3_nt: TGTGCCAGCTCACCTACCAGCGGGAGAGGTAGCAATGAGCAGTTCTTC
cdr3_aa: CASSPTSGRGSNEQFF

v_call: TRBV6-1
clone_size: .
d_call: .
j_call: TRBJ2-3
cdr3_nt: TGTGCCAGCAGTCAAGAGAGTAGCACAGATACGCAGTATTTT
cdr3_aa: CASSQESSTDTQYF

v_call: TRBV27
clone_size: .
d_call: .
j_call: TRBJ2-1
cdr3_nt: TGTGCCACAACAACAGGGAATGAGCAGTTCTTC
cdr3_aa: CATTTGNEQFF

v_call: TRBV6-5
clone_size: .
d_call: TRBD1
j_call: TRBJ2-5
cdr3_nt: TGTGCCAGCACTACGACAGGGCGGGAGACCCAGTACTTC
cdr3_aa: CASTTTGRETQYF

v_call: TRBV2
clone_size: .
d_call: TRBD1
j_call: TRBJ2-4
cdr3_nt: TGTGCCGTGTTAGGGGGCGCCGGAAACATTCAGTACTTC
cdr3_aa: CAVLGGAGNIQYF

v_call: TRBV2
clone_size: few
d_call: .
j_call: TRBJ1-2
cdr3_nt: TGTGCCAGCAGCGACGGCAGGGGCCCCTCCTTC
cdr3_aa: CASSDGRGPSF

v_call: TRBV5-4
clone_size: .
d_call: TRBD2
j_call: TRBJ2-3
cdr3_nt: TGTGCCAGCAGCTTGGATACGGGGGGGCCCACAGATACGCAGTATTTT
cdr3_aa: CASSLDTGGPTDTQYF

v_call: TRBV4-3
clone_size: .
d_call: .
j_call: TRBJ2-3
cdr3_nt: TGCGCCAGCAGCCAAGTCGTGACGGCGGGCACGAGCACAGATACGCAGTATTTT
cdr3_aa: CASSQVVTAGTSTDTQYF

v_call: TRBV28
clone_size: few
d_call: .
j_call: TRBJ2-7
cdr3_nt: TGTGCCAGCAGTTTCCTCGGAGGGCTAGCGATTGGGTACGAGCAGTACTTC
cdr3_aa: CASSFLGGLAIGYEQYF

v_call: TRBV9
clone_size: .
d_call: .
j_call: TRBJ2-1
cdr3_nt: TGTGCCAGCAGCGTAGGGGGGGTGGCAATGGGGCAGTTCTTC
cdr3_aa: CASSVGGVAMGQFF

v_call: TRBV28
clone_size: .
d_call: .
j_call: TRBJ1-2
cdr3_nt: TGTGCCAGCAGCAATACGGGGGTCTATGGCTACACCTTC
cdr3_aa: CASSNTGVYGYTF

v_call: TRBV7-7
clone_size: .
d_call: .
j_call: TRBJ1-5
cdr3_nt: TGTGCCAGCAGTGGGGGCCTAAATCAGCCCCAGCATTTT
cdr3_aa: CASSGGLNQPQHF

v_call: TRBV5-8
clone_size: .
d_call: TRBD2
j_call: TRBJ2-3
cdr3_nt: TGTGCCAGCAGCCTCCGACTGGCGGGGGGGCCGACAGATACGCAGTATTTT
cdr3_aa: CASSLRLAGGPTDTQYF

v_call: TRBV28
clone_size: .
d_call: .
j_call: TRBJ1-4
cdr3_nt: TGTGCCAGCAGTTTATCGGCCCCTCCCGGGTTGTTGTTTTTT
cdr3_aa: CASSLSAPPGLLFF

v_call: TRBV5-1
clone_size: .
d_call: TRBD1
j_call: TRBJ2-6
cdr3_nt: TGCGCCAGCAGCTTAGGGGGCCGCAGTCAATTCGGGGCCAACGTCCTGACTTTC
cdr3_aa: CASSLGGRSQFGANVLTF

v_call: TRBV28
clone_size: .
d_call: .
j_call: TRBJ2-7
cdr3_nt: TGTGCCAGCAGTTTCGTCGGGTGGTTGGACTACGAGCAGTACTTC
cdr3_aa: CASSFVGWLDYEQYF

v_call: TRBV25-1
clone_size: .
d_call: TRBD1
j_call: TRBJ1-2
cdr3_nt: TGTGCCAGCAGTGAAACCACAGGGGGAGGCTATGGCTACACCTTC
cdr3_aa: CASSETTGGGYGYTF

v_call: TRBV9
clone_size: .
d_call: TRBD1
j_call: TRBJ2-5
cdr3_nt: TGTGCCAGCAGCCCGGGGACAGGGGGCGCGGTGGATCAAGAGACCCAGTACTTC
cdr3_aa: CASSPGTGGAVDQETQYF

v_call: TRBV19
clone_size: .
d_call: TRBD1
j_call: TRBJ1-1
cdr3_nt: TGTGCCAGTAGGATAGGACAGGGACCGAACACTGAAGCTTTCTTT
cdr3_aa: CASRIGQGPNTEAFF

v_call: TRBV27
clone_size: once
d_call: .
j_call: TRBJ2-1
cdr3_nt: TGTGCCAGCAGCCTCGGCAATGAGCAGTTCTTC
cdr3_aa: CASSLGNEQFF

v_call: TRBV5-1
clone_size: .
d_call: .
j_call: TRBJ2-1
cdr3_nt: TGCGCCAGCAGCTTGATAACTCTTGGTGAGCAGTTCTTC
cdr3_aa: CASSLITLGEQFF

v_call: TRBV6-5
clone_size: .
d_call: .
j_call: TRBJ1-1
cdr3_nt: TGTGCCAGCAGTCCTCGGGGTAACACTGAAGCTTTCTTT
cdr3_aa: CASSPRGNTEAFF

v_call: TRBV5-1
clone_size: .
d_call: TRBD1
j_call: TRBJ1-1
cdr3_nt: TGCGCCAGCAGCAACGGACAGGGACCGAACACTGAAGCTTTCTTT
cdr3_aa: CASSNGQGPNTEAFF

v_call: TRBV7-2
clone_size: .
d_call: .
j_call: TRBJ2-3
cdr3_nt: TGTGCCAGCAGCAGTCTAGCCCCAGATACGCAGTATTTT
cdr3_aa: CASSSLAPDTQYF

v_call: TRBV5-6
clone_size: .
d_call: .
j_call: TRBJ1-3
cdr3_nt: TGTGCCAGCAGCTTTCCCAGGGGCTTGGGAAACACCATATATTTT
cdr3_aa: CASSFPRGLGNTIYF

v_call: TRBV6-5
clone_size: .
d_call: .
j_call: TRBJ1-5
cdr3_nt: TGTGCCAGCAGTGTAAATCAGCCCCAGCATTTT
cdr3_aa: CASSVNQPQHF

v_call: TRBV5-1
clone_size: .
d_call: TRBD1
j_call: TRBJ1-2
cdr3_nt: TGCGCCAGCAGCAAGGGACAGGGGGTGGCCTATGGCTACCCCTTC
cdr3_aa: CASSKGQGVAYGYPF

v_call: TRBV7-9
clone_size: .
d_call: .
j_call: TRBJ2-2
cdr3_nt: TGTGCCAGCAGCTTAGCCGACAGGCTCACCGGGGAGCTGTTTTTT
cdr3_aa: CASSLADRLTGELFF

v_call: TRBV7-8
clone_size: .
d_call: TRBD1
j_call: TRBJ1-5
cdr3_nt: TGTGCCAGCAGCTTAGCGTCCGGGACAGGTCTGGGTCAGCCCCAGCATTTT
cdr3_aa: CASSLASGTGLGQPQHF

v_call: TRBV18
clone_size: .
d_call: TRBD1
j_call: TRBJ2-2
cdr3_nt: TGTGCCAGCTCACGTTCCGGGACAGGGAACACCGGGGAGCTGTTTTTT
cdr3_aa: CASSRSGTGNTGELFF

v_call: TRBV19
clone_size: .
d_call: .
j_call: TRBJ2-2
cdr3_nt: TGTGCCAGTAGTATCCCCAACGCCGGGGAGCCGTACACCGGGGAGCTGTTTTTT
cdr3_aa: CASSIPNAGEPYTGELFF

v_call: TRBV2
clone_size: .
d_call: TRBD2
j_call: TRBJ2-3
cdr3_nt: TGTGCCACCCCCTGGGGGAGGGGAGATACGCAGTATTTT
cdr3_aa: CATPWGRGDTQYF

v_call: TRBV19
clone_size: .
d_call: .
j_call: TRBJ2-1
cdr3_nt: TGTGCCAGTAGTATTGGTACTACTATGATCTTC
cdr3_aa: CASSIGTTMIF

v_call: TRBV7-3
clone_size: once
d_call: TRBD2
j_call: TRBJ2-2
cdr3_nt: TGTGCCAGCAGGCCGGGCGGCGGGAGATCCGGGGAGCTGTTTTTT
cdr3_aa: CASRPGGGRSGELFF

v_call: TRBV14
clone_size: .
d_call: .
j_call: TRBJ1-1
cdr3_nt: TGTGCCAGCAGCCAAGATCGCACTACAAGTCGAGCTGAAGCTTTCTTT
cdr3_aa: CASSQDRTTSRAEAFF

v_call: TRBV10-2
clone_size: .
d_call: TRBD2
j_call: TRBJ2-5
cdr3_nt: TGCGCCAGCAGTACTGGGACTAGCGGGATATCGATGGAGACCCAGTACTTC
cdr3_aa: CASSTGTSGISMETQYF

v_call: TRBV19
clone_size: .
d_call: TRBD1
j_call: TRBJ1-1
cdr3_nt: TGTGCCAGTACCCCGACAGGGCGGACTGAAGCTTTCTTT
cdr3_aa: CASTPTGRTEAFF

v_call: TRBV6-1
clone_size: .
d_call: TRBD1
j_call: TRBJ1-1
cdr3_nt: TGTGCCAGCAGTGAAGCTGGGGGACAGATTGAAGCTTTCTTT
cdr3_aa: CASSEAGGQIEAFF

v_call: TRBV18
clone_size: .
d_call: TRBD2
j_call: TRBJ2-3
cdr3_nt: TGTGCCAGCTCACCCCGGACTAGCGGGGGGAGGACAGATACGCAGTATTTT
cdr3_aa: CASSPRTSGGRTDTQYF

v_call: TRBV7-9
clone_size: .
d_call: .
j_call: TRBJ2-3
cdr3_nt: TGTGCCAGCAGCTTAGTCATGACAGATACGCAGTATTTT
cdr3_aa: CASSLVMTDTQYF

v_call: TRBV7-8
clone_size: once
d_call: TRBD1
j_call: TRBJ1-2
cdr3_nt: TGTGCCAGCAGCTTTCGGACAGGGATCTCTCTCGGTGGCTACACCTTC
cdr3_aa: CASSFRTGISLGGYTF

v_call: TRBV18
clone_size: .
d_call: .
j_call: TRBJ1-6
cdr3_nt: TGTGCCAGCTCACCACCGGCGGTTAGCTATAATTCACCCCTCCACTTT
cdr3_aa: CASSPPAVSYNSPLHF

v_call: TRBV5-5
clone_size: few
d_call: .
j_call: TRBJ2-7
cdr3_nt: TGTGCCAGCAGCCTCGCCGAGGGATTTTACGAGCAGTACTTC
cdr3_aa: CASSLAEGFYEQYF

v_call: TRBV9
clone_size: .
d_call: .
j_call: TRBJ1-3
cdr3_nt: TGTGCCAGCAGCGTAGTTGCAGACTCTGGAAACACCATATATTTT
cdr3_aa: CASSVVADSGNTIYF

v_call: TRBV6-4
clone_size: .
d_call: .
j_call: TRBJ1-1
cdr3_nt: TGTGCCAGCAGTGAGGAGGGAGGGAGAACTGAAGCTTTCTTT
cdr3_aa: CASSEEGGRTEAFF

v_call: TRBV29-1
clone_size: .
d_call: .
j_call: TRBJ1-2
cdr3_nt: TGCAGCGTTGCGGGGGAAAGAGGCTACCCCTTC
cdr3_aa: CSVAGERGYPF

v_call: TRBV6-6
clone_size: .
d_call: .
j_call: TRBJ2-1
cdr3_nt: TGTGCCAGCAGTTACCCGACTAGGCTCTATGACAATGAGCAGTTCTTC
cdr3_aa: CASSYPTRLYDNEQFF

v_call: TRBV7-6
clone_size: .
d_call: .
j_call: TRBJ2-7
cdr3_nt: TGTGCCAGCAGCTTAGTCGGCGACTCAGCCGAGCAGTACTTC
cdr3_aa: CASSLVGDSAEQYF

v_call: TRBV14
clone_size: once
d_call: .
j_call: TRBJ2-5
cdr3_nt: TGTGCCAGCAGCCAAGATCTCGGGGAAGGGACCCAGTACTTC
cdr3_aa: CASSQDLGEGTQYF

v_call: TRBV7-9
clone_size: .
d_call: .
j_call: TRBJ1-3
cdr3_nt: TGTGCCAGCAGCTTAGTTAATTTGGGGGGAATCTCTGGAAACACCATATATTTT
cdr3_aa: CASSLVNLGGISGNTIYF

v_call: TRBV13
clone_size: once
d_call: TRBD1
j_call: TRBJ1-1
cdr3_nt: TGTGCCAGCAGCCCCCAAGGGGACAGGGGGCCCAACACTGAAGCTTTCTTT
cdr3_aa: CASSPQGDRGPNTEAFF

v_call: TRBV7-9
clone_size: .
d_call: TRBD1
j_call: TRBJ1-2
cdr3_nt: TGTGCCAGCAGCCGAGACAGGGGCGAGGAATATGGCTACACCTTC
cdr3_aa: CASSRDRGEEYGYTF

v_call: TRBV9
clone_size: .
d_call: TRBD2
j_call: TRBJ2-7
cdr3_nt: TGTGCCAGCAGCGAGGAGGGTAGCGGGAGTTTCTACGAGCAGTACTTC
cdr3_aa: CASSEEGSGSFYEQYF

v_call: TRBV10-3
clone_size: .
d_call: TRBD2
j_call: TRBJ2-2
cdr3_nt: TGTGCCATCAAAGGGGCTAGCGGGAGGAGTGACACCGGGGAGCTGTTTTTT
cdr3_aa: CAIKGASGRSDTGELFF